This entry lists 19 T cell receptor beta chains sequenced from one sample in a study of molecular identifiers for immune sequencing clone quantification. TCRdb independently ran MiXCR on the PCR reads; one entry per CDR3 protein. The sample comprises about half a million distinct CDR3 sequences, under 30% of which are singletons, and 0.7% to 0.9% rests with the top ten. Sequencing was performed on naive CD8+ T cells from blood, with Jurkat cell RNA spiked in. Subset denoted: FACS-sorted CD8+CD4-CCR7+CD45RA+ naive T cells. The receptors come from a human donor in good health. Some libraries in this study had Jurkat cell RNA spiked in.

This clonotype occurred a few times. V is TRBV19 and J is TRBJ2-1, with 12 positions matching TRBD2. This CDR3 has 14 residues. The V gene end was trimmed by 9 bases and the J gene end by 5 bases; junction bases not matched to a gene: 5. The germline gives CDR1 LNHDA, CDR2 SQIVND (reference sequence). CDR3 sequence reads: CASSSGRANNEQFF. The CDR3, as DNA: TGTGCCAGCTCTAGCGGGAGGGCAAACAATGAGCAGTTCTTC.

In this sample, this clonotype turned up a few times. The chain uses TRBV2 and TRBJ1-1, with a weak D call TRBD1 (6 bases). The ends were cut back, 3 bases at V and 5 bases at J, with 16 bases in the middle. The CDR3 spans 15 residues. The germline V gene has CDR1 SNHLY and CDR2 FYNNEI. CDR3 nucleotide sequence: TGTGCCAGCAGTGAGAGAGGGGGGGGTGGGACTGAAGCTTTCTTT. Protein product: CASSERGGGGTEAFF.

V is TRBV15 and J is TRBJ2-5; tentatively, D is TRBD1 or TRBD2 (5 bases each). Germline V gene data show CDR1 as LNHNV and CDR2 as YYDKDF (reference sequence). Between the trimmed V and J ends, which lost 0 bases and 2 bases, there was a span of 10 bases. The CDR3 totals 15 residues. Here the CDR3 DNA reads TGTGCCACCAGCAGAGATCAGAGGGGACAAGAGACCCAGTACTTC. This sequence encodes CATSRDQRGQETQYF.

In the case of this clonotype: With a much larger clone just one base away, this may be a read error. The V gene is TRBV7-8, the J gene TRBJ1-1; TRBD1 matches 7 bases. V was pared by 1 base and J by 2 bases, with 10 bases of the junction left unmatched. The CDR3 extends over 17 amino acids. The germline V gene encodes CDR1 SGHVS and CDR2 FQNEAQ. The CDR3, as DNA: TGTGCCAGCAGCTTAGGGGGAGGTCACAGGGGAAACACTGAAGCTTTCTTT. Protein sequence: CASSLGGGHRGNTEAFF.

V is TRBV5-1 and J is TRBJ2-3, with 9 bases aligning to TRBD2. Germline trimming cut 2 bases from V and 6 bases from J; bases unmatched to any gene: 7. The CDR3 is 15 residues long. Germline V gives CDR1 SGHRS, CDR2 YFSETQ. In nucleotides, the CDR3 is TGCGCCAGCAGCTTATTGCGGGGGGGCCTCGATACGCAGTATTTT. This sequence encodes CASSLLRGGLDTQYF.

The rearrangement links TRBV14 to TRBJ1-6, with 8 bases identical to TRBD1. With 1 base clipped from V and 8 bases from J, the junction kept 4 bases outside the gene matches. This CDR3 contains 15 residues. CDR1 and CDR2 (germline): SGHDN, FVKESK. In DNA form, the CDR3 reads TGTGCCAGCAGCCAAGTGGGGACAGGCGATTCACCCCTCCACTTT. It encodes CASSQVGTGDSPLHF.

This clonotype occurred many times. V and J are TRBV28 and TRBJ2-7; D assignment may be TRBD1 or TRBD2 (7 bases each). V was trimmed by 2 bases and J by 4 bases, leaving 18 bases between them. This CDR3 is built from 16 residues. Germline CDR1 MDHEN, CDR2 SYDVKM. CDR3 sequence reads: CASSLRGRRGGYEQYF. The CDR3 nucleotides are TGTGCCAGCAGTTTAAGGGGGCGCAGGGGAGGGTACGAGCAGTACTTC. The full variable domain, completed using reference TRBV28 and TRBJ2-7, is DVKVTQSSRYLVKRTGEKVFLECVQDMDHENMFWYRQDPGLGLRLIYFSYDVKMKEKGDIPEGYSVSREKKERFSLILESASTNQTSMYLCASSLRGRRGGYEQYFGPGTRLTVT.

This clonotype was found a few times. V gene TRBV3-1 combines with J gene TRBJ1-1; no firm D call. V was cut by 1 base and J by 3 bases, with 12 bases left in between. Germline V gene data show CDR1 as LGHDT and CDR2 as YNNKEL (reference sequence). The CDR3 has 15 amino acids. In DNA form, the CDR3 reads TGTGCCAGCAGCCAAGTGGCAGGCCCCTACACTGAAGCTTTCTTT. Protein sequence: CASSQVAGPYTEAFF.

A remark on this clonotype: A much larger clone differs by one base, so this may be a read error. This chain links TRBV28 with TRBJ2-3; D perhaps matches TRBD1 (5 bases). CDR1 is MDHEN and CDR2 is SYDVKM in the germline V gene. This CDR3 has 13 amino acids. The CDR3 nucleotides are TGTGCCAGCATGGTAGAGCTGACAGATACGAAGTATTTT. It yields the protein CASMVELTDTKYF.

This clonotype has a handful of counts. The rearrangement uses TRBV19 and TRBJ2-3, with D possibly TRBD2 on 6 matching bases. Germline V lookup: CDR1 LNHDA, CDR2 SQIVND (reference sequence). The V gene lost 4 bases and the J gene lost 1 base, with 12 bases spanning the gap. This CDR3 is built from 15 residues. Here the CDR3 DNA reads TGTGCCAGTAGTAGGGGGGAGCGTCGCACAGATACGCAGTATTTT. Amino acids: CASSRGERRTDTQYF. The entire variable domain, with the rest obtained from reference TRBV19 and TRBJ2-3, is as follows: DGGITQSPKYLFRKEGQNVTLSCEQNLNHDAMYWYRQDPGQGLRLIYYSQIVNDFQKGDIAEGYSVSREKKESFPLTVTSAQKNPTAFYLCASSRGERRTDTQYFGPGTRLTVL.

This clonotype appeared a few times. CDR3 DNA sequence: TGTGCCAGCAGGGGGAGGTCCGGGGGGATGAACACTGAAGCTTTCTTT. Encoded protein: CASRGRSGGMNTEAFF. The J gene is TRBJ1-1, the V gene TRBV6-2 or TRBV6-3; D may be TRBD1 (5 bases). This CDR3 is 16 amino acids long. Germline V gene sequence: CDR1 MNHEY, CDR2 SVGEGT. V was trimmed by 6 bases and J by 0 bases, leaving 17 bases between them.

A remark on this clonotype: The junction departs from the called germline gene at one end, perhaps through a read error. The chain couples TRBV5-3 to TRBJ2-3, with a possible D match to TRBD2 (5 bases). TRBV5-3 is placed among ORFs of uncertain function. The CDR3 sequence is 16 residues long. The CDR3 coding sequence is TGTGCCAGCAGCTTGGCCTTAGAGGGTGGGTTCGATACGCAGTATTTT. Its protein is CASSLALEGGFDTQYF.

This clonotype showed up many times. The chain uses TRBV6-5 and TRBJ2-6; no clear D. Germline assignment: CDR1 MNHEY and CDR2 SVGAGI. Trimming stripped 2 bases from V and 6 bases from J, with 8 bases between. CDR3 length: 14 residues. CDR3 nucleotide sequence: TGTGCCAGCAGTTACGCAGCCATGGCCAACGTCCTGACTTTC. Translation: CASSYAAMANVLTF.

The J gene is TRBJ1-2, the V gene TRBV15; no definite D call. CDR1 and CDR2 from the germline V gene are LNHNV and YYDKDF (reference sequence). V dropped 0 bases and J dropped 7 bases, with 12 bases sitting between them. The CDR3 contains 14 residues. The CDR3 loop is CATSRDHEEFGYTF. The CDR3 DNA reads TGTGCCACCAGCAGAGATCATGAGGAGTTTGGCTACACCTTC.

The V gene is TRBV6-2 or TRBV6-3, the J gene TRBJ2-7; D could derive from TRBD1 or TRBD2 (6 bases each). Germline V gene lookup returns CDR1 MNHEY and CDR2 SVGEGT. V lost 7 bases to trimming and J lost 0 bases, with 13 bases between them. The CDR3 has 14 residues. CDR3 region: CASIGGRISYEQYF. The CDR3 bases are TGTGCCAGCATAGGGGGGCGAATCTCCTACGAGCAGTACTTC.

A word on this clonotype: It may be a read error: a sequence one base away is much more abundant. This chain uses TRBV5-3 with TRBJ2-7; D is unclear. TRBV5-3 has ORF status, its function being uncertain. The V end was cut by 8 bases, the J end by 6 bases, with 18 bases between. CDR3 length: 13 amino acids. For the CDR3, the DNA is TGTGCCAGCAGCCCCCCGATGAACTTCGAGCAGTACTTC. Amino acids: CASSPPMNFEQYF.

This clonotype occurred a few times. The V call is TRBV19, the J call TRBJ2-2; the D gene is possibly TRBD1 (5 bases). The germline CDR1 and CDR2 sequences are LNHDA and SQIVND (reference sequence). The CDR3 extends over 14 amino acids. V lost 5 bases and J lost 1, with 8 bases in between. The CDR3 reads CASSAGQNTGELFF. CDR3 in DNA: TGTGCCAGTAGTGCCGGACAGAACACCGGGGAGCTGTTTTTT.

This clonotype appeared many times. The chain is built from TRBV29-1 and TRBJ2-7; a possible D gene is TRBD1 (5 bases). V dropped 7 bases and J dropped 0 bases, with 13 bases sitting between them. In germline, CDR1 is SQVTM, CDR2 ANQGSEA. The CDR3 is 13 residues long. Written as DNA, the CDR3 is TGCAGCGCCGAAGACAGAACCTCCTACGAGCAGTACTTC. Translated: CSAEDRTSYEQYF.

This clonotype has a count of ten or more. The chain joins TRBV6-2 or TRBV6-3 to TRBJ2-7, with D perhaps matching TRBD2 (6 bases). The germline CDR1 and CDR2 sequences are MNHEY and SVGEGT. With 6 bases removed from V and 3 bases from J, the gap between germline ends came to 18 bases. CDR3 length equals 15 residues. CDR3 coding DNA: TGTGCCAGCAGAAGCCCGGGGGAATACCTCTACGAGCAGTACTTC. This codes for CASRSPGEYLYEQYF.